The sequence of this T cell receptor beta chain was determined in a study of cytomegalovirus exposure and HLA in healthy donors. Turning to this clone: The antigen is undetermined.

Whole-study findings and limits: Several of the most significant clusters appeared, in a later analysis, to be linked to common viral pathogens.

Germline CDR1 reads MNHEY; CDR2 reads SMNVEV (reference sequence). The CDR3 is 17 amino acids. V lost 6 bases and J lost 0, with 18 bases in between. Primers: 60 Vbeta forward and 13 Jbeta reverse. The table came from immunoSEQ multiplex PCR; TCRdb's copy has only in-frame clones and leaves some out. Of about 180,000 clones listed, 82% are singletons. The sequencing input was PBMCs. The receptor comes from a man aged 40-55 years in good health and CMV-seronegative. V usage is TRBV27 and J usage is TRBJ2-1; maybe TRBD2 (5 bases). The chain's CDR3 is CASRQRVRGSSYNEQFF. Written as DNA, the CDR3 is TGTGCCAGCAGGCAGAGGGTTCGAGGGAGCTCCTACAATGAGCAGTTCTTC.